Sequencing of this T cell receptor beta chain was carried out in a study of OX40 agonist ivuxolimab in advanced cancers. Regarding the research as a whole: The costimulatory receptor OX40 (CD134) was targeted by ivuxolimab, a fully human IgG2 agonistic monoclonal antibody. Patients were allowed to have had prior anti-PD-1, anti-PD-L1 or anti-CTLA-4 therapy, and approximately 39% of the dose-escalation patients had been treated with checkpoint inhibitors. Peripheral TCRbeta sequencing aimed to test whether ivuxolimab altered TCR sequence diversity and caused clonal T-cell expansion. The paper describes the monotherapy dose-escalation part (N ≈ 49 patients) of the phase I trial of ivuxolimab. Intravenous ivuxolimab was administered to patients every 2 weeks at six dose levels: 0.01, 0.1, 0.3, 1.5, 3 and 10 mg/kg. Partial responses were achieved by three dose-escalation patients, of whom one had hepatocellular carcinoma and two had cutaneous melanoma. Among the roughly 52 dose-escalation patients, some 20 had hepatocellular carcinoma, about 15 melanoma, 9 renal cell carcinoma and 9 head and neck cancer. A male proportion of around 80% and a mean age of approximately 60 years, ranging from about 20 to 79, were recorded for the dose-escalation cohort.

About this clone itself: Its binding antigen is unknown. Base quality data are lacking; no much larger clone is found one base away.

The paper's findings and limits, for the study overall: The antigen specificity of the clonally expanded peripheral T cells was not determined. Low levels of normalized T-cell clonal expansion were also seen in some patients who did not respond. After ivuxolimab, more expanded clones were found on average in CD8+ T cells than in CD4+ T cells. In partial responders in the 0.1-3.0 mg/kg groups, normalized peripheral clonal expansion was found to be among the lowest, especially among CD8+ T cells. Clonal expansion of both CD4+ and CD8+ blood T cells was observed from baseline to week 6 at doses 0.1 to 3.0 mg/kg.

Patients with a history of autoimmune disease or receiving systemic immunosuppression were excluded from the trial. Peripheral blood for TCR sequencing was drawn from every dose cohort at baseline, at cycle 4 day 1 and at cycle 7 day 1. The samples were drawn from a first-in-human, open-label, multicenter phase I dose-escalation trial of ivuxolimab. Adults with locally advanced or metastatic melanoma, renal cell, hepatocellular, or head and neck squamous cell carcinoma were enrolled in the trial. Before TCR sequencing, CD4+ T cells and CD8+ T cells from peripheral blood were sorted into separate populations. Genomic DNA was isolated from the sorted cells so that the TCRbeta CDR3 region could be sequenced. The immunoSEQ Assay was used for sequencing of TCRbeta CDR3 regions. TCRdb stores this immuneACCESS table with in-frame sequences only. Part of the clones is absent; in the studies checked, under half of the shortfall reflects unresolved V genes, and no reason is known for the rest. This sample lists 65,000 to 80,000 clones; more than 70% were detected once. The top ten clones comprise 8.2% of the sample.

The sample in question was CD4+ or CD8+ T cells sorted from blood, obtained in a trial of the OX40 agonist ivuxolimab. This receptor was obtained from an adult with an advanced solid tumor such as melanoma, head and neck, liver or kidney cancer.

The CDR3 reads CAWSKTGTSGAWASTYNEQFF. The nucleotides read TGTGCCTGGAGTAAGACCGGGACTAGCGGGGCCTGGGCCTCTACTTACAATGAGCAGTTCTTC. The rearranged segments are TRBV30 and TRBJ2-1; TRBD2 matches 13 bases in the middle. Via the germline V gene (reference sequence), CDR1 is GTSNPN and CDR2 SVGIG. Relative to germline, V is missing 2 bases and J is missing 4 bases, with 20 bases of the junction outside any gene match. There are 21 amino acids in the CDR3, from cysteine to phenylalanine inclusive. The CDR3 DNA has 63 bases and is translated from base 1. This CDR3, with the reference TRBV30 and TRBJ2-1 proteins standing in past its ends, gives the full variable domain SQTIHQWPATLVQPVGSPLSLECTVEGTSNPNLYWYRQAAGRGLQLLFYSVGIGQISSEVPQNLSASRPQDRQFILSSKKLLLSDSGFYLCAWSKTGTSGAWASTYNEQFFGPGTRLTVL.